This TCR beta chain comes out of a study of blood T cell repertoires in COVID-19. Study processing details: Estimates of nucleated cell counts were drawn from the amplification of reference gene primers. Using immunoSEQ multiplex PCR, the repertoire was profiled, and TCRdb retains in-frame clones only, with some absent. That table gives V, J and clone size, and the DNA gave D and trimming. Counted here are more than 250,000 clones, around 89% occurring once; the ten biggest clones make up 0.95% to 1.5%. Per germline, CDR1 KGHDR and CDR2 SFDVKD. V dropped 1 base and J dropped 5; count of bases not matched to a gene: 1. The CDR3 has 16 residues. Residents of 24 US areas, aged roughly 18 to 89 years, made up the participants.

The TCR was taken from a middle-aged woman with acute COVID-19. The gene calls are TRBV24-1 and TRBJ2-1; 13 bases line up with TRBD2. Sequencing input: PBMCs or T cells enriched from blood (not recorded which). The CDR3 here is CATSDLGTSGDNEQFF. DNA of the CDR3: TGTGCCACCAGTGATTTAGGGACTAGCGGGGACAATGAGCAGTTCTTC.